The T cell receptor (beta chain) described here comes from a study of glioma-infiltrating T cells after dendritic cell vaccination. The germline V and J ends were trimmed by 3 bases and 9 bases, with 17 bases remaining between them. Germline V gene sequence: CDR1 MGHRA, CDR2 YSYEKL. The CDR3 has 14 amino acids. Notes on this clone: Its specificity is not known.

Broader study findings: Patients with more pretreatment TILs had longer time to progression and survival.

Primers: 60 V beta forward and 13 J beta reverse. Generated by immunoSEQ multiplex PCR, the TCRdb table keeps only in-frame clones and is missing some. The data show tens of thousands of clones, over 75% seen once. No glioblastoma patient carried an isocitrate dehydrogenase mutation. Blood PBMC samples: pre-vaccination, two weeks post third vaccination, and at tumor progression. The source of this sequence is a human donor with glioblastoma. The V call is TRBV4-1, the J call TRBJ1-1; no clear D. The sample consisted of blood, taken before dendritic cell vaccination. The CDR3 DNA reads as TGCGCCAGCAGCCAGGCCGAAAGTCCGGGGAAAGCTTTCTTT. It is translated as CASSQAESPGKAFF.